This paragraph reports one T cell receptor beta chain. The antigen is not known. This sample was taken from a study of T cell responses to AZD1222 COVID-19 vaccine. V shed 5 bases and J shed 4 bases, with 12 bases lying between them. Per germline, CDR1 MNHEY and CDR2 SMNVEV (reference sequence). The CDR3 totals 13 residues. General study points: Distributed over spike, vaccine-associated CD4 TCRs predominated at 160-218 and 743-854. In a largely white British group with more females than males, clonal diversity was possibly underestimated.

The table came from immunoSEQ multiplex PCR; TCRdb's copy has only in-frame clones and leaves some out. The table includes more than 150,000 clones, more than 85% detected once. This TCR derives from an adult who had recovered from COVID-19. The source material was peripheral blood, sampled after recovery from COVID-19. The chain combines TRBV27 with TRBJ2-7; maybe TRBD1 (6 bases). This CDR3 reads CASSQGTLYEQYF. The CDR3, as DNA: TGTGCCAGCAGTCAAGGGACATTATACGAGCAGTACTTC.